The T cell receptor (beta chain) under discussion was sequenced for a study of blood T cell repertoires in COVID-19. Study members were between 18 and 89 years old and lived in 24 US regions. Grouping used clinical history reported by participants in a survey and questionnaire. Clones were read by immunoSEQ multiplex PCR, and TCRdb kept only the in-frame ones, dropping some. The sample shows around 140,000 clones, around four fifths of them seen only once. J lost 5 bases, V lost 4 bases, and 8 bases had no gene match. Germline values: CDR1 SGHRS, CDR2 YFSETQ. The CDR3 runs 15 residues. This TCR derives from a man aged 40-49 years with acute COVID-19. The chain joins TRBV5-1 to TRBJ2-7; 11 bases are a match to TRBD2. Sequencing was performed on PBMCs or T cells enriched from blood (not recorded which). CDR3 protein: CASSTGLAAPNEQYF. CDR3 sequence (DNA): TGCGCCAGCAGCACGGGACTAGCGGCCCCTAACGAGCAGTACTTC.